The rows below give T cell receptor beta chains drawn from one sample of a study of kidney transplant recipient with SARS-CoV-2 infection. TCRdb independently ran MiXCR on the reads; one entry per CDR3 protein. The sample consists of about 250,000 distinct CDR3 sequences, more than 25% of them appearing once. The sequencing here drew on a blood sample, taken at baseline and between days 110 and 120 from a kidney transplant recipient. These TCRs come from a male patient aged 25-45 years who had COVID-19 and was a kidney transplant recipient. Among the T cells, some may be from the graft donor. Each CDR3 is given with its conserved first and last residue. The D gene is left open where the match is weak. The size field is filled for only some rows; it gives once, few, many or a size class.

d_call	clone_size	v_call	j_call	cdr3_nt	cdr3_aa
NA	NA	TRBV10-3	TRBJ1-2	TGTGCCATCAGTCAGCAGCTCTGTAGATGGAAGACCTATGGCTACACCTTC	CAISQQLCRWKTYGYTF
NA	few	TRBV28	TRBJ2-1	TGTGCCAGCTCCCCCCCTATCCCACAATACAATGAGCAGTTCTTC	CASSPPIPQYNEQFF
NA	NA	TRBV7-2	TRBJ2-1	TGTGCCAGCAGCTTAGTTGGGCCCGCTGAGCAGTTCTTC	CASSLVGPAEQFF
TRBD1	many	TRBV11-3	TRBJ2-1	TGTGCCAGCAGCTTCCGACAGGGGGATAATGAGCAGTTCTTC	CASSFRQGDNEQFF
TRBD1	many	TRBV7-2	TRBJ1-6	TGTGCCAGCAGCTTAGAGGTAGGGGGCCGATCACCCCTCCACTTT	CASSLEVGGRSPLHF
NA	many	TRBV20-1	TRBJ2-5	TGCAGTGCTGGACCCACTTCGTACCAAGAGACCCAGTACTTC	CSAGPTSYQETQYF
NA	few	TRBV10-1	TRBJ2-4	TGCGCCAGCAGTATGAGCAGGGGCCCCGAGAACATTCAGTACTTC	CASSMSRGPENIQYF
NA	NA	TRBV6-2/TRBV6-3	TRBJ1-2	TGTGCCAGCAATTATCAAGACTGCATCGGAAAGACCTATGGCTACACCTTC	CASNYQDCIGKTYGYTF
NA	many	TRBV3-2	TRBJ2-7	TGTGCCAGCAGCCAAGGAGGGGGCCTCTACGAGCAGTACTTC	CASSQGGGLYEQYF
TRBD1	many	TRBV6-6	TRBJ1-6	TGTGCCAGCATCAGAAATCCGGGACAGGGATATTATAATTCACCCCTCCACTTT	CASIRNPGQGYYNSPLHF
NA	NA	TRBV11-3	TRBJ2-7	TGTACCGGCAGCTTAGGCCAGGGCAGGGCGTCATACGAGCAGTACTTC	CTGSLGQGRASYEQYF
NA	many	TRBV27	TRBJ1-2	TGTGCCAGCAGCCCGAGGGCGAACTATGGCTACACCTTC	CASSPRANYGYTF
NA	many	TRBV20-1	TRBJ1-1	TGCAGTGCTAGACGGGGGGCCACTGAAGCTTTCTTT	CSARRGATEAFF
NA	few	TRBV9	TRBJ1-4	TGTGCCAGCAGTCCGGGGGCGGAAAAACTGTTTTTT	CASSPGAEKLFF
NA	NA	TRBV5-3	TRBJ1-2	TGTGCCAGATCTCCGCTAGTGGTGAGAAGGACCTATGGCTACACCTTC	CARSPLVVRRTYGYTF
NA	many	TRBV9	TRBJ1-2	TGTGCCAGCACTAATATGTACTCAAGAAAGACCTATGGCTACACCTTC	CASTNMYSRKTYGYTF
NA	many	TRBV27	TRBJ2-2	TGTGCCAGCAGTTCGACAGGTAGCACCGGGGAGCTGTTTTTT	CASSSTGSTGELFF
NA	many	TRBV28	TRBJ2-5	TGTGCCAGCAGTTTTTTAGCAGCAGAAGAGACCCAGTACTTC	CASSFLAAEETQYF
NA	many	TRBV13	TRBJ1-1	TGTGCCAGCAGCCCAGCTACAGGGTACACTGAAGCTTTCTTT	CASSPATGYTEAFF
NA	many	TRBV19	TRBJ2-1	TGTGCCAGTAGCTTTGATTCCCAGGTCTACAATGAGCAGTTCTTC	CASSFDSQVYNEQFF
TRBD2	many	TRBV24-1	TRBJ2-7	TGTGCCACCAGTGATGGCGGGAGGGCCCTCGCCGGGAACGAGCAGTACTTC	CATSDGGRALAGNEQYF
NA	many	TRBV5-1	TRBJ1-4	TGCGCCAGCAGCTTAGACAGGACTAATGAAAAACTGTTTTTT	CASSLDRTNEKLFF
NA	many	TRBV25-1	TRBJ1-6	TGTGCCAGCAGTGATTATCGGGGGGCAGCTTCACCCCTCCACTTT	CASSDYRGAASPLHF